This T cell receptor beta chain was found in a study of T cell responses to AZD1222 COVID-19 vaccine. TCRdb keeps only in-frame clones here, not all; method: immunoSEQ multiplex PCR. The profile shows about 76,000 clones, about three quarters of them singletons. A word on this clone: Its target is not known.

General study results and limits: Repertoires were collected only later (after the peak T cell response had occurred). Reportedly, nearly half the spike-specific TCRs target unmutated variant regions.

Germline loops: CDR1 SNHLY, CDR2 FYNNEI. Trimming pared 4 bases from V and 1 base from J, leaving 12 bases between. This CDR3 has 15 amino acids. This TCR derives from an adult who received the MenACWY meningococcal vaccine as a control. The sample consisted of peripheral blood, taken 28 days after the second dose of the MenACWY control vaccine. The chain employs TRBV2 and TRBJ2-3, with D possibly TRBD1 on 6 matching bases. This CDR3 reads CASSVQGQGTDTQYF. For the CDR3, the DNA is TGTGCCAGCAGTGTACAGGGCCAGGGCACAGATACGCAGTATTTT.